This T cell receptor beta chain was recorded in a study of T cell responses to AZD1222 COVID-19 vaccine. The V and J ends lost 5 bases and 2 bases respectively, with 5 bases between them. There are 11 residues in the CDR3. CDR1 and CDR2 from the germline V gene are SGHRS and YFSETQ. Study-wide results and caveats: The number of AZD1222 recipients seropositive at baseline was only six. Unmutated variant regions are reportedly targeted by nearly half of spike-specific TCRs.

The data were produced by immunoSEQ multiplex PCR, yet TCRdb's version contains in-frame clones alone and is incomplete. The sample has some 200,000 clones; approximately 89% are singletons. In this sample, this clone turned up once. Its target is unknown. The sequenced sample was peripheral blood, obtained 28 days after the second AZD1222 dose. The receptor was derived from an adult who received the AZD1222 COVID-19 vaccine. The V call is TRBV5-1, the J call TRBJ2-7; unclear D gene. DNA of the CDR3: TGCGCCAGCAGTGGGACCTACGAGCAGTACTTC. Translation gives CASSGTYEQYF.